The rows below give T cell receptor beta chains drawn from one sample of a study of T cell responses to AZD1222 COVID-19 vaccine. Data came from immunoSEQ multiplex PCR; TCRdb stores just in-frame clones and leaves some out. The sample has approximately 120,000 clones, roughly 90% seen once. Sequencing used peripheral blood, obtained on day 0 of MenACWY control vaccination. These receptors originate from an adult in good health. Each CDR3 is given without its conserved first and last residue. D genes are given only for firm matches.

d_gene: TRBD1; v_gene: TRBV28; CDR3aa: ASTDRGIGNQPQH
d_gene: .; v_gene: TRBV4-2; CDR3aa: ASSQGGLKNTEAF
d_gene: .; v_gene: TRBV19; CDR3aa: ASSIAPPLQNYGYT
d_gene: .; v_gene: TRBV6-2/TRBV6-3; CDR3aa: ASSQVAYEQY
d_gene: .; v_gene: TRBV28; CDR3aa: ASSYTIQGGEEKLF
d_gene: .; v_gene: TRBV5-4; CDR3aa: ASSVGSEKLF
d_gene: .; v_gene: TRBV7-2; CDR3aa: ASSSGLSYTGELF
d_gene: .; v_gene: TRBV5-1; CDR3aa: ASRTGPSGNTIY
d_gene: .; v_gene: TRBV5-1; CDR3aa: ASSLGQAHEKLF
d_gene: TRBD1; v_gene: TRBV5-6; CDR3aa: ASSSPTGGWNYGYT
d_gene: .; v_gene: TRBV7-2; CDR3aa: ASSTSGGGTGELF
d_gene: TRBD1; v_gene: TRBV24-1; CDR3aa: ATSERTGLGTYEQY
d_gene: .; v_gene: TRBV11-2; CDR3aa: ASSPSIWGARAKNIQY
d_gene: TRBD1; v_gene: TRBV3-1/TRBV3-2; CDR3aa: ASSQGAHRGKAF
d_gene: TRBD1; v_gene: TRBV6-5; CDR3aa: ASSYSGQGANEQY
d_gene: .; v_gene: TRBV7-2; CDR3aa: ASTLSGRIYGYT
d_gene: TRBD2; v_gene: TRBV18; CDR3aa: ASSQSGTTETGELF
d_gene: .; v_gene: TRBV7-3; CDR3aa: ASSWTANQPQH
d_gene: .; v_gene: TRBV13; CDR3aa: ASSLERGELF
d_gene: TRBD2; v_gene: TRBV2; CDR3aa: ASSRTSGRARYEQY
d_gene: .; v_gene: TRBV4-2; CDR3aa: ASSQGTENQPQH
d_gene: .; v_gene: TRBV4-1; CDR3aa: ASSQGDTDTQY
d_gene: TRBD1; v_gene: TRBV6-2/TRBV6-3; CDR3aa: ASSYTGTAQPQH